The rows below give T cell receptor beta chains drawn from one sample of a study of OX40 agonist ivuxolimab in advanced cancers. Using immunoSEQ multiplex PCR, the repertoire was profiled, and TCRdb retains in-frame clones only, with some absent. The table lists about 58,000 clones, roughly four fifths of them singletons. This specimen consisted of CD4+ or CD8+ T cells sorted from blood, obtained in a trial of the OX40 agonist ivuxolimab. These TCRs come from an adult with an advanced solid tumor such as melanoma, head and neck, liver or kidney cancer. The CDR3 runs from the conserved cysteine through the conserved F or W. The order of the fields is J gene, CDR3 length, D gene, clone size, V gene, CDR3 DNA, CDR3 protein. The D gene is left open where the match is weak. Not every row has a clone size; where given, it reads once, few, many or a size class.

j_gene: TRBJ1-2; len: 13; d_gene: -; abundance: -; v_gene: TRBV4-1; CDR3nt: TGCGCCAGCAGCCAAGGGCGGGGCTATGGCTACACCTTC; CDR3aa: CASSQGRGYGYTF
j_gene: TRBJ2-7; len: 11; d_gene: -; abundance: -; v_gene: TRBV20-1; CDR3nt: TGCAGTGCTTTGGGGGACTACGAGCAGTACTTC; CDR3aa: CSALGDYEQYF
j_gene: TRBJ1-1; len: 15; d_gene: -; abundance: -; v_gene: TRBV6-1; CDR3nt: TGTGCCAGCAGCCAGAACGTCCCGGTGGGCACTGAAGCTTTCTTT; CDR3aa: CASSQNVPVGTEAFF
j_gene: TRBJ1-2; len: 13; d_gene: -; abundance: -; v_gene: TRBV4-1; CDR3nt: TGCGCCAGCAGCCAAGATTTGGGACGCGGCTACACCTTC; CDR3aa: CASSQDLGRGYTF
j_gene: TRBJ2-7; len: 13; d_gene: -; abundance: few; v_gene: TRBV7-2; CDR3nt: TGTGCCAGCAGCTTAGTGGCAGCTTACGAGCAGTACTTC; CDR3aa: CASSLVAAYEQYF
j_gene: TRBJ2-6; len: 16; d_gene: -; abundance: -; v_gene: TRBV6-5; CDR3nt: TGTGCCAGCAGTTACTCGGGGGGAACTGGGGCCAACGTCCTGACTTTC; CDR3aa: CASSYSGGTGANVLTF
j_gene: TRBJ2-7; len: 14; d_gene: -; abundance: once; v_gene: TRBV5-1; CDR3nt: TGCGCCAGCAGCTTAGGACCGAGCTCCTACGAGCAGTACTTC; CDR3aa: CASSLGPSSYEQYF
j_gene: TRBJ1-3; len: 16; d_gene: -; abundance: few; v_gene: TRBV5-4; CDR3nt: TGTGCCAGCAGCTCCCCGGCTCAAGGGCGGGGAAACACCATATATTTT; CDR3aa: CASSSPAQGRGNTIYF
j_gene: TRBJ2-1; len: 11; d_gene: -; abundance: once; v_gene: TRBV5-1; CDR3nt: TGCGCCAGCAGCTTGATGGAAGAGCAGTTCTTC; CDR3aa: CASSLMEEQFF
j_gene: TRBJ2-1; len: 15; d_gene: -; abundance: -; v_gene: TRBV5-4; CDR3nt: TGTGCCAGCAGCTTGGCCGGGGCCCCCTACAATGAGCAGTTCTTC; CDR3aa: CASSLAGAPYNEQFF
j_gene: TRBJ2-4; len: 15; d_gene: TRBD1; abundance: -; v_gene: TRBV15; CDR3nt: TGTGCCACCAGCAGAGATCAGGGGGCGTTGAACATTCAGTACTTC; CDR3aa: CATSRDQGALNIQYF
j_gene: TRBJ2-7; len: 13; d_gene: -; abundance: -; v_gene: TRBV28; CDR3nt: TGTGCCAGCAGTTTATACAGGGACGACGAGCAGTACTTC; CDR3aa: CASSLYRDDEQYF
j_gene: TRBJ1-1; len: 16; d_gene: -; abundance: few; v_gene: TRBV7-9; CDR3nt: TGTGCCAGCAGCGACCCCCACTGGACGGTGAACACTGAAGCTTTCTTT; CDR3aa: CASSDPHWTVNTEAFF
j_gene: TRBJ2-5; len: 15; d_gene: -; abundance: -; v_gene: TRBV11-2; CDR3nt: TGTGCCAGCAGCTTAAGCTCGCCACGAGGAGAGACCCAGTACTTC; CDR3aa: CASSLSSPRGETQYF
j_gene: TRBJ1-4; len: 16; d_gene: TRBD1; abundance: -; v_gene: TRBV5-1; CDR3nt: TGCGCCAGCAGCTTTGGAGGGGACAGCTCTAATGAAAAACTGTTTTTT; CDR3aa: CASSFGGDSSNEKLFF
j_gene: TRBJ1-2; len: 12; d_gene: -; abundance: -; v_gene: TRBV7-8; CDR3nt: TGTGCCAGCAGCTCCGATAGCGGAGGCTACACCTTC; CDR3aa: CASSSDSGGYTF
j_gene: TRBJ2-3; len: 16; d_gene: TRBD1; abundance: -; v_gene: TRBV7-6; CDR3nt: TGTGCCAGCAGCTTCTCCGGGACAGGGGGCACAGATACGCAGTATTTT; CDR3aa: CASSFSGTGGTDTQYF
j_gene: TRBJ2-7; len: 15; d_gene: -; abundance: few; v_gene: TRBV5-1; CDR3nt: TGCGCCAGCAGCTTGGATGGCAACTCTAGGGACGAGCAGTACTTC; CDR3aa: CASSLDGNSRDEQYF
j_gene: TRBJ1-1; len: 13; d_gene: -; abundance: -; v_gene: TRBV2; CDR3nt: TGTGCCAGCATATCACGGCAGAACACTGAAGCTTTCTTT; CDR3aa: CASISRQNTEAFF
j_gene: TRBJ1-1; len: 16; d_gene: -; abundance: -; v_gene: TRBV11-3; CDR3nt: TGTGCCAGCAGCTCGTACAGGGCCCGGGTGAACACTGAAGCTTTCTTT; CDR3aa: CASSSYRARVNTEAFF
j_gene: TRBJ1-4; len: 15; d_gene: TRBD1; abundance: -; v_gene: TRBV7-2; CDR3nt: TGTGCCAGCAGCTTAACGGGACAGTCTAATGAAAAACTGTTTTTT; CDR3aa: CASSLTGQSNEKLFF
j_gene: TRBJ2-3; len: 17; d_gene: TRBD2; abundance: once; v_gene: TRBV7-2; CDR3nt: TGTGCCAGCAGTAAATCCACGGGGCGGGCGCGGGGGGATACGCAGTATTTT; CDR3aa: CASSKSTGRARGDTQYF
j_gene: TRBJ1-2; len: 13; d_gene: TRBD1; abundance: -; v_gene: TRBV6-5; CDR3nt: TGTGCCAGCAGTTGGGACAGGGTCGGCGGCTACACCTTC; CDR3aa: CASSWDRVGGYTF
j_gene: TRBJ1-1; len: 13; d_gene: TRBD1; abundance: once; v_gene: TRBV10-3; CDR3nt: TGTGCCATCAGTTTAGGACAGGGTGATGCGGCTTTCTTT; CDR3aa: CAISLGQGDAAFF
j_gene: TRBJ2-2; len: 18; d_gene: -; abundance: -; v_gene: TRBV11-1; CDR3nt: TGTGCCAGCAGCTTTGGGCTCGCCGCAGGGCTGAACACCGGGGAGCTGTTTTTT; CDR3aa: CASSFGLAAGLNTGELFF
j_gene: TRBJ1-5; len: 13; d_gene: -; abundance: -; v_gene: TRBV5-6; CDR3nt: TGTGCCAGCAGCTCAGGGAGGGATCAGCCCCAGCATTTT; CDR3aa: CASSSGRDQPQHF
j_gene: TRBJ1-3; len: 14; d_gene: -; abundance: -; v_gene: TRBV6-1; CDR3nt: TGTGCCAGCAGTGAACAGGGGACTGGAAACACCATATATTTT; CDR3aa: CASSEQGTGNTIYF
j_gene: TRBJ1-4; len: 15; d_gene: TRBD1; abundance: -; v_gene: TRBV5-1; CDR3nt: TGCGCCAGCAGTAATTGGACAGGGACTAATGAAAAACTGTTTTTT; CDR3aa: CASSNWTGTNEKLFF
j_gene: TRBJ1-2; len: 13; d_gene: -; abundance: -; v_gene: TRBV6-1; CDR3nt: TGTGCCAGCACTATCTCCAAGAACTATGGCTACACCTTC; CDR3aa: CASTISKNYGYTF
j_gene: TRBJ2-6; len: 13; d_gene: -; abundance: -; v_gene: TRBV6-1; CDR3nt: TGTGCCAGCAGTCTGACAGACCTAGAGGTCCTGACTTTC; CDR3aa: CASSLTDLEVLTF
j_gene: TRBJ2-7; len: 15; d_gene: TRBD2; abundance: few; v_gene: TRBV5-1; CDR3nt: TGCGCCAGCAGCAGCGCGGGGGGGCTTTCCTACGAGCAGTACTTC; CDR3aa: CASSSAGGLSYEQYF
j_gene: TRBJ2-7; len: 14; d_gene: -; abundance: -; v_gene: TRBV5-1; CDR3nt: TGCGCCAGCAGCTTGTCAGGTACCGGTAACGAGCAGTACTTC; CDR3aa: CASSLSGTGNEQYF
j_gene: TRBJ2-1; len: 16; d_gene: TRBD2; abundance: -; v_gene: TRBV19; CDR3nt: TGTGCCAGTAGTATGGGACTAGCGGGGGGTATAAATGAGCAGTTCTTC; CDR3aa: CASSMGLAGGINEQFF
j_gene: TRBJ1-2; len: 13; d_gene: TRBD1; abundance: -; v_gene: TRBV19; CDR3nt: TGTGCCAGTAGTATGGACAGGGTTGGTGGCTACACCTTC; CDR3aa: CASSMDRVGGYTF
j_gene: TRBJ2-1; len: 13; d_gene: TRBD1; abundance: -; v_gene: TRBV7-3; CDR3nt: TGTGCCAGCAGCTTCACAGGGGTCAATGAGCAGTTCTTC; CDR3aa: CASSFTGVNEQFF
j_gene: TRBJ1-4; len: 14; d_gene: -; abundance: -; v_gene: TRBV28; CDR3nt: TGTGCCAGCCTGGGATATGCAACTAATGAAAAACTGTTTTTT; CDR3aa: CASLGYATNEKLFF
j_gene: TRBJ2-2; len: 14; d_gene: -; abundance: -; v_gene: TRBV7-8; CDR3nt: TGTGCCAGCAGCATCCGGGACATCCCCGGGGAGCTGTTTTTT; CDR3aa: CASSIRDIPGELFF
j_gene: TRBJ2-1; len: 14; d_gene: -; abundance: once; v_gene: TRBV7-2; CDR3nt: TGTGCCAGCAGCTTAGTAAGGTTCTACAATGAGCAGTTCTTC; CDR3aa: CASSLVRFYNEQFF
j_gene: TRBJ1-3; len: 16; d_gene: -; abundance: once; v_gene: TRBV4-1; CDR3nt: TGCGCCAGCAGCCAAGTAGTGATGGGGGCTGGAAACACCATATATTTT; CDR3aa: CASSQVVMGAGNTIYF
j_gene: TRBJ2-2; len: 15; d_gene: -; abundance: -; v_gene: TRBV28; CDR3nt: TGTGCCAGCAGTTTACCGCAGGCGAACACCGGGGAGCTGTTTTTT; CDR3aa: CASSLPQANTGELFF
j_gene: TRBJ2-3; len: 16; d_gene: TRBD2; abundance: -; v_gene: TRBV5-6; CDR3nt: TGTGCCAGCATCGGCGAGAGCCGGGACTACACAGATACGCAGTATTTT; CDR3aa: CASIGESRDYTDTQYF
j_gene: TRBJ2-1; len: 14; d_gene: -; abundance: -; v_gene: TRBV5-1; CDR3nt: TGCGCCAGCAAGGTAGTTAGCTCCTACAATGAGCAGTTCTTC; CDR3aa: CASKVVSSYNEQFF
j_gene: TRBJ1-2; len: 16; d_gene: TRBD1; abundance: -; v_gene: TRBV7-2; CDR3nt: TGTGCCAGCAGCCCGTCCCAGGGGGCTGTGGGGTATGGCTACACCTTC; CDR3aa: CASSPSQGAVGYGYTF
j_gene: TRBJ2-2; len: 15; d_gene: -; abundance: -; v_gene: TRBV9; CDR3nt: TGTGCCAGCAGCGTAGTGGTCCGGGGGACCGGGGAGCTGTTTTTT; CDR3aa: CASSVVVRGTGELFF
j_gene: TRBJ2-5; len: 13; d_gene: -; abundance: few; v_gene: TRBV28; CDR3nt: TGTGCCAGCAGTGATCGAAGGGTGGAGACCCAGTACTTC; CDR3aa: CASSDRRVETQYF
j_gene: TRBJ1-5; len: 16; d_gene: TRBD1; abundance: few; v_gene: TRBV5-1; CDR3nt: TGCGCCAGCAGCCCTGAAGGGACAGTGGGAAATCAGCCCCAGCATTTT; CDR3aa: CASSPEGTVGNQPQHF